This T cell receptor (beta chain) comes out of a study of tumour-infiltrating T cells in Burkitt lymphoma. This clone appeared a few times. Method: immunoSEQ multiplex PCR; TCRdb's copy keeps in-frame clones and lacks some. The table has about 280 clones, about an eighth seen once. The germline CDR1 and CDR2 sequences are KGHSH and LQKENI. V was clipped by 0 bases and J by 0 bases, with 1 base between them. The CDR3 extends over 13 amino acids. Material: tumor tissue. This TCR came from a human donor with Burkitt lymphoma. The chain carries TRBV18 and TRBJ2-3; D remains ambiguous. The CDR3 loop reads CASSPPSTDTQYF. DNA for the CDR3: TGTGCCAGCTCACCACCCAGCACAGATACGCAGTATTTT.